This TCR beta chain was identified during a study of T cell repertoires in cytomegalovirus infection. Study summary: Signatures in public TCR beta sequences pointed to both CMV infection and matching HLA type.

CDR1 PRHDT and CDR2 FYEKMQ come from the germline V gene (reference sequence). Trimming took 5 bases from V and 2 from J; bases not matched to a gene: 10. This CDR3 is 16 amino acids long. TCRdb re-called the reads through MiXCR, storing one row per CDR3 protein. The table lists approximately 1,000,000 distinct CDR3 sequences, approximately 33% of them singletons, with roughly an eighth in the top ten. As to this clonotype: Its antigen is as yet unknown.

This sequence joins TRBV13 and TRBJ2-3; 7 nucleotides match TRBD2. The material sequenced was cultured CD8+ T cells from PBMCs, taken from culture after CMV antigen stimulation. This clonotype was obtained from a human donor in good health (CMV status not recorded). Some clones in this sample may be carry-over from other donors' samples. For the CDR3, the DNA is TGTGCCAGCAGCCCGACTGGCGGGGGATACACAGATACGCAGTATTTT. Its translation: CASSPTGGGYTDTQYF.